This TCR beta chain was sequenced in a study of shared T cell receptors in the human thymus. Measured with immunoSEQ multiplex PCR; TCRdb has only the in-frame clones, and not every one. The sample contains approximately 580,000 clones, about 84% of which appear only once. Germline CDR1 LNHNV, CDR2 YYDKDF (reference sequence). The CDR3 is 19 amino acids. V trimming: 4 bases; J trimming: 5 bases; junction bases outside the gene matches: 15. The sample holds one count of this clone. The same specimen was also included in a second study, on human thymus T cells.

The sample consisted of thymocytes. The source is a boy under three years old with a congenital heart defect. The rearrangement links TRBV15 to TRBJ2-5, with TRBD2 matching over 14 bases. The CDR3 DNA is TGTGCCACCAGCACGTCCGTGACTAGCGGGAGGGCCCGGTGGGAGACCCAGTACTTC. Protein: CATSTSVTSGRARWETQYF.